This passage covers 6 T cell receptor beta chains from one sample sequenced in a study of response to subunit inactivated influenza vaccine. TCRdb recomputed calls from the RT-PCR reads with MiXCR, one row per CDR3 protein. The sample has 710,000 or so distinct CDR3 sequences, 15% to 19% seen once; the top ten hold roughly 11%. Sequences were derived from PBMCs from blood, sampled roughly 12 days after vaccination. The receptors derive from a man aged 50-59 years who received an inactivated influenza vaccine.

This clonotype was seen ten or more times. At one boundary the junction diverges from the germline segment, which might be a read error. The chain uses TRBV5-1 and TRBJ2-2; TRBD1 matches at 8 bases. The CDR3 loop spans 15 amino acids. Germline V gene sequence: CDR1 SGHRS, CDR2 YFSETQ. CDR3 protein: CASSLQGGNTGELFF. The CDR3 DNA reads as TGTGCCAGCAGCTTACAGGGGGGTAACACCGGGGAGCTGTTTTTT.

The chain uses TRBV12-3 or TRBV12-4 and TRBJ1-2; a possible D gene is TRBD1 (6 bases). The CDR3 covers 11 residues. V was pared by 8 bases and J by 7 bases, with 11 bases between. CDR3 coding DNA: TGTGCCAGCTTTGGGGGCAGTGGCTACACCTTC. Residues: CASFGGSGYTF.

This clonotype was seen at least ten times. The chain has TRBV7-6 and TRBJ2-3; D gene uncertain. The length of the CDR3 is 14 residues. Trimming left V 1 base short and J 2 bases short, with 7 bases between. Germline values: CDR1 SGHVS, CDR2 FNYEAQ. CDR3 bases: TGTGCCAGCAGCTTAGAACTTTTCACAGATACGCAGTATTTT. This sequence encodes CASSLELFTDTQYF. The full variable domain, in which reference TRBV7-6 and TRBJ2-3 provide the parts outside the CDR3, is GAGVSQSPRYKVTKRGQDVALRCDPISGHVSLYWYRQALGQGPEFLTYFNYEAQQDKSGLPNDRFSAERPEGSISTLTIQRTEQRDSAMYRCASSLELFTDTQYFGPGTRLTVL.

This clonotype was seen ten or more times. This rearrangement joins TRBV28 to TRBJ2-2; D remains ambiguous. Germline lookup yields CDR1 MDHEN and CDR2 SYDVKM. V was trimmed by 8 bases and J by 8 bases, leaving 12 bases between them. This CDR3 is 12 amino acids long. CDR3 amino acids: CASCILAGELFF. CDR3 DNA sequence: TGTGCCAGCTGTATTTTGGCTGGGGAGCTGTTTTTT.

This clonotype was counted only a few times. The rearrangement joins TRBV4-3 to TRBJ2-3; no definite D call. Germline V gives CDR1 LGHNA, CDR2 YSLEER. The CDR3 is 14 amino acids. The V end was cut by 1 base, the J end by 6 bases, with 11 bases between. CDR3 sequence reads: CASSQGLGPDTQYF. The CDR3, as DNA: TGCGCCAGCAGCCAAGGTTTGGGTCCGGATACGCAGTATTTT.

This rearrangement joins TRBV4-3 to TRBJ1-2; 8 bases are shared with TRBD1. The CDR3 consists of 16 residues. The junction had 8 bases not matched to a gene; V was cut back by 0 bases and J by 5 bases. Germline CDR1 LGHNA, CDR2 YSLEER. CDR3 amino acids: CASSQDAGGGIYGYTF. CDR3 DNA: TGCGCCAGCAGCCAAGATGCAGGGGGCGGGATATATGGCTACACCTTC.